This is a list of T cell receptor beta chains from one sample in a study of identifying expanded T cells in peripheral blood. The repertoire was sequenced with immunoSEQ multiplex PCR; TCRdb's copy has only in-frame clones and lacks some. The sample carries some 93,000 clones, roughly 86% recorded once. Sequenced: blood. These receptors all come from a person aged 18-70 years in good health. Both conserved end residues are part of each CDR3. D genes are given only for firm matches. Clone size is shown for a subset of rows, as once, few, many or a class of expanded clone.

CDR3aa	CDR3nt	j_gene	d_gene	abundance	v_gene
CASSLLGGAGNTIYF	TGTGCCAGCAGCTTATTAGGGGGCGCGGGAAACACCATATATTTT	TRBJ1-3	TRBD1	few	TRBV7-9
CASSLDFSGANVLTF	TGTGCCAGCAGCTTAGATTTCTCTGGGGCCAACGTCCTGACTTTC	TRBJ2-6	NA	once	TRBV5-6
CGALKVTGTYNEQFF	TGCGGGGCGTTGAAGGTGACGGGCACTTACAATGAGCAGTTCTTC	TRBJ2-1	NA	NA	TRBV29-1
CASSLGGVRGSLETQYF	TGTGCCAGCAGCTTGGGAGGAGTCAGGGGATCCCTGGAGACCCAGTACTTC	TRBJ2-5	NA	NA	TRBV5-4
CASSEALRDTQYF	TGTGCCAGCAGTGAAGCGCTCAGAGATACGCAGTATTTT	TRBJ2-3	NA	NA	TRBV2
CASSLEQGDGYTF	TGTGCCAGCAGCTTGGAACAGGGTGATGGCTACACCTTC	TRBJ1-2	NA	NA	TRBV5-6
CASSFRTGVNTEAFF	TGCGCCAGCAGCTTCCGGACAGGGGTGAACACTGAAGCTTTCTTT	TRBJ1-1	TRBD1	NA	TRBV5-1
CASNDGHAETQYF	TGTGCCAGCAACGATGGGCATGCAGAGACCCAGTACTTC	TRBJ2-5	NA	NA	TRBV7-9
CACSGAGDQPQHF	TGTGCCTGCTCCGGGGCAGGGGATCAGCCCCAGCATTTT	TRBJ1-5	NA	NA	TRBV30
CSVEDLELASYEQYF	TGCAGCGTTGAAGATCTGGAACTGGCCAGCTACGAGCAGTACTTC	TRBJ2-7	NA	once	TRBV29-1
CASSEASAGGYEQYF	TGTGCCAGCAGTGAAGCCTCCGCGGGGGGCTACGAGCAGTACTTC	TRBJ2-7	TRBD2	NA	TRBV6-1
CASSPHTGELFF	TGTGCCAGCAGCCCACATACCGGGGAGCTGTTTTTT	TRBJ2-2	NA	few	TRBV9
CASSEVFAGDGYTF	TGTGCCAGCAGTGAAGTCTTCGCCGGGGATGGCTACACCTTC	TRBJ1-2	NA	NA	TRBV2
CASSQDEGAGYNEQFF	TGCGCCAGCAGCCAAGACGAGGGAGCGGGCTACAATGAGCAGTTCTTC	TRBJ2-1	NA	NA	TRBV4-3
CATAPPFLSGNTIYF	TGTGCCACCGCCCCCCCTTTCCTCTCTGGAAACACCATATATTTT	TRBJ1-3	NA	NA	TRBV7-3
CASSQDMGNEQFF	TGCGCCAGCAGCCAAGATATGGGCAATGAGCAGTTCTTC	TRBJ2-1	NA	once	TRBV4-1
CASSVGRGSYEQYF	TGTGCCAGCAGTGTCGGCAGGGGCTCCTACGAGCAGTACTTC	TRBJ2-7	NA	once	TRBV2
CASTRTGTLNQPQHF	TGTGCCAGCACCCGGACAGGAACTCTCAATCAGCCCCAGCATTTT	TRBJ1-5	TRBD1	NA	TRBV6-1
CSVERGGLAGEGEQYF	TGCAGCGTTGAAAGGGGGGGACTAGCGGGTGAGGGCGAGCAGTACTTC	TRBJ2-7	TRBD2	NA	TRBV29-1
CASSLDYTDTQYF	TGTGCCAGCAGCTTGGACTACACAGATACGCAGTATTTT	TRBJ2-3	NA	NA	TRBV5-4
CASSFSRGPGALTEAFF	TGTGCCAGCAGTTTCTCCAGGGGGCCGGGTGCACTCACTGAAGCTTTCTTT	TRBJ1-1	TRBD1	NA	TRBV28
CASSPDLTDTQYF	TGTGCCAGTAGTCCGGACCTCACAGATACGCAGTATTTT	TRBJ2-3	NA	NA	TRBV19
CASSSGHCGEQYF	TGTGCCAGCAGCAGTGGACATTGTGGGGAGCAGTACTTC	TRBJ2-7	NA	NA	TRBV21-1
CASRAWRGPGDTQYF	TGTGCCAGCAGGGCTTGGCGGGGGCCAGGCGATACGCAGTATTTT	TRBJ2-3	NA	NA	TRBV5-4
CASSQDRGGQETQYF	TGCGCCAGCAGCCAAGACCGGGGAGGCCAAGAGACCCAGTACTTC	TRBJ2-5	NA	NA	TRBV4-3
CASSFPGQGYEQYF	TGTGCCAGCAGTTTCCCGGGACAGGGATACGAGCAGTACTTC	TRBJ2-7	TRBD1	NA	TRBV6-5
CASSLWDRASYEQYF	TGCGCCAGCAGCTTGTGGGACAGGGCTTCCTACGAGCAGTACTTC	TRBJ2-7	TRBD1	NA	TRBV5-1
CASSPSGTVGEAFF	TGTGCCAGCAGCCCGAGTGGGACTGTTGGCGAAGCTTTCTTT	TRBJ1-1	NA	NA	TRBV7-9
CASSVVEQSSYNEQFF	TGTGCCAGCAGCGTAGTTGAGCAGAGCTCCTACAATGAGCAGTTCTTC	TRBJ2-1	NA	NA	TRBV9
CASSLRTAPRNEQFF	TGTGCCAGCAGCTTAAGGACAGCCCCCCGGAATGAGCAGTTCTTC	TRBJ2-1	NA	NA	TRBV7-2
CASSLVTSDRRAYEQYF	TGTGCCAGCAGCTTGGTTACTTCGGACAGGAGAGCCTACGAGCAGTACTTC	TRBJ2-7	TRBD1	NA	TRBV5-5
CASSRLGLDEQYF	TGTGCCAGCAGCCGTCTCGGACTTGACGAGCAGTACTTC	TRBJ2-7	NA	NA	TRBV6-5
CASSPQGAGDTEAFF	TGCGCCAGCAGCCCCCAGGGGGCAGGGGACACTGAAGCTTTCTTT	TRBJ1-1	TRBD1	once	TRBV5-1
CASSYTDWDGNSNQPQHF	TGTGCCAGCTCATACACCGACTGGGACGGGAATAGCAATCAGCCCCAGCATTTT	TRBJ1-5	NA	NA	TRBV18
CASSLLGGDYGYTF	TGTGCCAGCAGTTTATTAGGGGGGGACTATGGCTACACCTTC	TRBJ1-2	NA	NA	TRBV27
CASGVAYEQYF	TGTGCCTCAGGGGTAGCTTACGAGCAGTACTTC	TRBJ2-7	NA	NA	TRBV2
CASSIRRNTGELFF	TGTGCCAGTAGTATTCGACGGAACACCGGGGAGCTGTTTTTT	TRBJ2-2	NA	once	TRBV19
CASSVGLAGVEETQYF	TGTGCCAGCAGCGTCGGACTAGCGGGAGTGGAAGAGACCCAGTACTTC	TRBJ2-5	TRBD2	NA	TRBV9
CASSYYRTGLGGYTF	TGTGCCAGCAGTTACTACAGGACAGGGCTTGGAGGCTACACCTTC	TRBJ1-2	TRBD1	NA	TRBV6-6
CASSAQSDQPQHF	TGTGCCAGCAGCGCCCAAAGCGATCAGCCCCAGCATTTT	TRBJ1-5	NA	NA	TRBV7-3
CASSSRTGRDNQPQHF	TGTGCCAGTAGTTCTCGGACAGGAAGAGACAATCAGCCCCAGCATTTT	TRBJ1-5	TRBD1	NA	TRBV19
CASSDRVLNSPLHF	TGTGCCAGCAGTGACAGGGTGCTTAATTCACCCCTCCACTTT	TRBJ1-6	TRBD1	NA	TRBV27
CASNLYPGDSYEQYF	TGTGCCAGCAACCTTTACCCGGGAGATAGTTACGAGCAGTACTTC	TRBJ2-7	NA	NA	TRBV4-2
CASSSLREQYF	TGTGCCAGCAGCTCCCTTCGCGAGCAGTACTTC	TRBJ2-7	NA	NA	TRBV5-4
CAWSTAEQFF	TGTGCCTGGAGTACTGCCGAGCAGTTCTTC	TRBJ2-1	NA	NA	TRBV30
CASSQGGGEAFF	TGCGCCAGCAGCCAAGGAGGCGGGGAGGCTTTCTTT	TRBJ1-1	NA	NA	TRBV4-1
CASSLGSLTDTQYF	TGTGCCAGCAGCTTGGGCAGCCTCACAGATACGCAGTATTTT	TRBJ2-3	NA	NA	TRBV7-3